This T cell receptor (beta chain) was captured in a study of blood T cell repertoires in COVID-19. Generated by immunoSEQ multiplex PCR, the TCRdb table keeps only in-frame clones and is missing some. The table has about 210,000 clones, about 86% seen once. CDR3 length: 15 amino acids. Germline loops: CDR1 SGDLS, CDR2 YYNGEE. V lost 4 bases, J lost 4 bases, and 11 bases stayed unmatched. Specimen: PBMCs or T cells enriched from blood (not recorded which). The sequence was collected from a woman aged 45 to 65 with acute COVID-19. This sequence joins TRBV9 and TRBJ2-7; the match to TRBD2 covers 7 bases. The CDR3 DNA sequence: TGTGCCAGCAGCCCTACCGGGACTACTACTTACGAGCAGTACTTC. It is translated as CASSPTGTTTYEQYF.